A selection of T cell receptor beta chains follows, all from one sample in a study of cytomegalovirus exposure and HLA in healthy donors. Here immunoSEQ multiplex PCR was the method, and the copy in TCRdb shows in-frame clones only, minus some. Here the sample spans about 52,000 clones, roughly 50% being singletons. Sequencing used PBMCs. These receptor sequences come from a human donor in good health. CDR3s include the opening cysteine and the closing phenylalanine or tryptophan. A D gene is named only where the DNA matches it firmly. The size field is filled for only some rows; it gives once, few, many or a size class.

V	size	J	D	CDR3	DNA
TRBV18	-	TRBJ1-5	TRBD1	CASSPGTGGYSNQPQHF	TGTGCCAGCTCACCGGGGACAGGCGGATATAGCAATCAGCCCCAGCATTTT
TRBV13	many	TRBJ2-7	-	CASRREQESYEQYF	TGTGCCAGCAGAAGAGAACAGGAATCTTACGAGCAGTACTTC
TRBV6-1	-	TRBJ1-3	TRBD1	CASRGQGASGNTIYF	TGTGCCAGCAGGGGACAGGGGGCCTCTGGAAACACCATATATTTT
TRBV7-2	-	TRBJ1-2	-	CASRPRTVSINYGYPF	TGTGCCAGCAGGCCCCGGACAGTTAGCATTAACTATGGCTACCCCTTC
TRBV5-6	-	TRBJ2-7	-	CASSLGASREQYF	TGTGCCAGCAGCTTGGGGGCCAGTCGGGAGCAGTACTTC
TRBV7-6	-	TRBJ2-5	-	CASSSGTSSAFGTQYF	TGTGCCAGCAGCTCCGGAACTAGTTCCGCCTTCGGGACCCAGTACTTC
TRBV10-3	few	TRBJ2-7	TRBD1	CATCTGQISYEQYF	TGTGCCACCTGTACGGGACAGATCTCCTACGAGCAGTACTTC
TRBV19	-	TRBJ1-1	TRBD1	CASSTGQGVTEAFF	TGTGCCAGTAGTACCGGACAGGGCGTCACTGAAGCTTTCTTT
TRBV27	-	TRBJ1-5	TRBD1	CASSLRGQQPQHF	TGTGCCAGCAGTTTAAGGGGGCAGCAGCCCCAGCATTTT
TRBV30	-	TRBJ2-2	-	CAWSWGRTGELFF	TGTGCCTGGAGTTGGGGCAGGACCGGGGAGCTGTTTTTT
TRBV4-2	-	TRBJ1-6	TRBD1	CASSRGQGAFYNSPLHF	TGTGCCAGCAGCCGCGGACAGGGGGCTTTCTATAATTCACCCCTCCACTTT
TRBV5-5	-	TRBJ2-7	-	CASSLGLNEQYF	TGTGCCAGCAGCTTGGGACTGAACGAGCAGTACTTC
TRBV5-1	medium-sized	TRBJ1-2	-	CASSLGQTIYGYTF	TGCGCCAGCAGCTTGGGACAGACGATCTATGGCTACACCTTC
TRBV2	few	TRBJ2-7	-	CASSHDSSSYEQYF	TGTGCCAGCAGCCATGACAGTTCCTCCTACGAGCAGTACTTC
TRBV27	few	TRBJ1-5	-	CASSGVTNQPQHF	TGTGCCAGTTCAGGGGTGACGAATCAGCCCCAGCATTTT
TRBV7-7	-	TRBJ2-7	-	CASSLRLDAYEQYF	TGTGCTAGCAGCCTTCGACTGGATGCCTACGAGCAGTACTTC
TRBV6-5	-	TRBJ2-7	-	CASSYSDRGNYEQYF	TGTGCCAGCAGTTACTCGGATAGAGGTAACTACGAGCAGTACTTC
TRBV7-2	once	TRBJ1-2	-	CASTPGQGNLAYEF	TGTGCCAGCACCCCTGGGCAGGGAAACTTGGCGTATGAATTC
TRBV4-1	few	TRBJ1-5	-	CASSPSLSQPQHF	TGCGCCAGCAGCCCAAGCCTTAGTCAGCCCCAGCATTTT
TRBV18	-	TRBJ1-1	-	CASSLAKGANTEAFF	TGTGCCAGCTCACTGGCAAAAGGGGCCAACACTGAAGCTTTCTTT
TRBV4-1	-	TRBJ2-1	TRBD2	CASSQVWTSGGSSYNEQFF	TGCGCCAGCAGCCAAGTCTGGACTAGCGGGGGGAGTTCCTACAATGAGCAGTTCTTC
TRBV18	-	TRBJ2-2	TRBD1	CASRTGLTGELFF	TGTGCCAGCCGGACAGGGCTAACCGGGGAGCTGTTTTTT
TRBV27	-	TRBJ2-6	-	CASRSIISGANVLTF	TGTGCCAGCCGAAGCATTATCTCTGGGGCCAACGTCCTGACTTTC
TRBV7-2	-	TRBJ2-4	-	CASTPGWQSTIQYF	TGTGCCAGCACCCCGGGGTGGCAATCCACCATTCAGTACTTC
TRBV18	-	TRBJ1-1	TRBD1	CASLGQGDTEAFF	TGTGCCAGTCTAGGACAGGGCGACACTGAAGCTTTCTTT
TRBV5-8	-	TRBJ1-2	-	CASSLEEDRIYGYTF	TGTGCCAGCAGCTTGGAAGAGGACAGAATCTATGGCTACACCTTC
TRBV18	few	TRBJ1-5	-	CASSLTTNGGNQPQHF	TGTGCCAGCTCCCTTACCACCAACGGGGGCAATCAGCCCCAGCATTTT
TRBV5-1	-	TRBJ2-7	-	CASRAGQPSYEQYF	TGCGCCAGCAGGGCAGGACAGCCCTCCTACGAGCAGTACTTC
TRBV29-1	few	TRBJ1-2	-	CSVSRDWGYTF	TGCAGCGTTTCCCGGGACTGGGGCTACACCTTC
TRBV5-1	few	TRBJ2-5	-	CASSPTADSQETQYF	TGCGCCAGCAGCCCCACGGCGGATTCGCAAGAGACCCAGTACTTC
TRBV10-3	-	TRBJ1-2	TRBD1	CAISEGTGRINYGYTF	TGTGCCATCAGTGAGGGGACAGGGCGGATTAACTATGGCTACACCTTC
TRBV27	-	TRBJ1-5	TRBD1	CASSGTGGNQPQHF	TGTGCCAGCAGTGGGACAGGGGGAAATCAGCCCCAGCATTTT
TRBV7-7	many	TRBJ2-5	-	CASSRGETQYF	TGTGCTAGCAGCCGAGGGGAGACCCAGTACTTC
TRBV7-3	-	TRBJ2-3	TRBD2	CASSKGASGGFADTQYF	TGTGCCAGCAGTAAAGGGGCTAGCGGGGGGTTTGCAGATACGCAGTATTTT
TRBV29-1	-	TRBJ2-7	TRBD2	CSVADLGGGDLQYF	TGCAGCGTCGCCGACCTGGGGGGGGGAGATCTCCAGTACTTC
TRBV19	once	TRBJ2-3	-	CASSIGIRDTQYF	TGTGCCAGTAGTATAGGTATTCGAGATACGCAGTATTTT
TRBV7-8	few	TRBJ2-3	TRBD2	CASGGTTDTQYF	TGTGCCTCGGGGGGGACCACAGATACGCAGTATTTT
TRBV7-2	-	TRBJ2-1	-	CASSLGGDGNEQFF	TGTGCCAGCAGCTTAGGGGGAGATGGCAATGAGCAGTTCTTC
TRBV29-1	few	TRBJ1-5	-	CSLEQGVRVGNQPQHF	TGCAGCCTTGAGCAGGGTGTTCGGGTAGGCAATCAGCCCCAGCATTTT
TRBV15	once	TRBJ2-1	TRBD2	CKEERGGGYNEQFF	TGCAAAGAGGAGCGGGGGGGAGGGTACAATGAGCAGTTCTTC
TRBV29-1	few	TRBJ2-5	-	CSAVTDKETQYF	TGCAGCGCCGTGACAGATAAGGAGACCCAGTACTTC